One and the same sample provided the 8 T cell receptor beta chains below, sequenced in a study of PD-1 blockade in classical Hodgkin lymphoma. With no exception, relapse followed autologous stem cell transplantation in all patients, and brentuximab vedotin exposure varied. Sequencing was performed with immunoSEQ multiplex PCR; in TCRdb, only in-frame clones are kept and a portion is missing. The sample contains about 18,000 clones, roughly 80% of which appear only once. The material sequenced was peripheral blood mononuclear cells (PBMCs), taken at baseline. The source is a human donor with classical Hodgkin lymphoma.

This chain links TRBV30 with TRBJ1-5; TRBD1 agrees at 7 bases. The CDR3 is 13 residues long. V was pared by 2 bases and J by 7 bases, with 5 bases of the junction left unmatched. Germline V gene data show CDR1 as GTSNPN and CDR2 as SVGIG (reference sequence). This CDR3 reads CAWSPGGEQPQHF. CDR3 bases: TGTGCCTGGAGTCCAGGGGGGGAACAGCCCCAGCATTTT.

The chain employs TRBV18 and TRBJ1-5; tentative D call: TRBD1 (6 bases). The CDR3 has 15 amino acids. Between the trimmed V and J ends, which lost 6 bases and 2 bases, there was a span of 14 bases. Looked up from germline, CDR1 is KGHSH and CDR2 is LQKENI. The CDR3 spells CASSPNRVGNQPQHF. The CDR3 nucleotides are TGTGCCAGCTCGCCAAACAGGGTTGGCAATCAGCCCCAGCATTTT.

The chain recombines TRBV5-6 with TRBJ1-4; 9 nucleotides match TRBD1. With 3 bases clipped from V and 6 bases from J, the junction kept 9 bases outside the gene matches. The CDR3 covers 16 residues. Germline CDR1 and CDR2: SGHDT and YYEEEE. The CDR3 DNA reads TGTGCCAGCAGCTGGGCCCCACAGGGGGCCCATGAAAAACTGTTTTTT. This codes for CASSWAPQGAHEKLFF. The whole variable domain, filled in from reference TRBV5-6 and TRBJ1-4, reads DAGVTQSPTHLIKTRGQQVTLRCSPKSGHDTVSWYQQALGQGPQFIFQYYEEEERQRGNFPDRFSGHQFPNYSSELNVNALLLGDSALYLCASSWAPQGAHEKLFFGSGTQLSVL.

This clone counts as medium-sized (0.01 to 0.1%). The chain has TRBV18 and TRBJ2-5; 7 nucleotides align to TRBD1. Germline V gives CDR1 KGHSH, CDR2 LQKENI. This CDR3 contains 13 residues. The junction had 6 bases not matched to a gene; V was cut back by 6 bases and J by 5 bases. This CDR3 reads CASSNTGEETQYF. The CDR3, as DNA: TGTGCCAGCTCCAACACAGGGGAGGAGACCCAGTACTTC. Supplemented by reference TRBV18 and TRBJ2-5, the full variable domain reads NAGVMQNPRHLVRRRGQEARLRCSPMKGHSHVYWYRQLPEEGLKFMVYLQKENIIDESGMPKERFSAEFPKEGPSILRIQQVVRGDSAAYFCASSNTGEETQYFGPGTRLLVL.

The chain links TRBV15 to TRBJ1-6; 10 bases align to TRBD1. This CDR3 has 14 residues. V was clipped by 5 bases and J by 9 bases; unmatched bases: 4. The germline gives CDR1 LNHNV, CDR2 YYDKDF (reference sequence). CDR3 region: CATSPTGGGSPLHF. The CDR3 nucleotides are TGTGCCACCAGCCCGACAGGGGGCGGTTCACCCCTCCACTTT.

This clone appeared a few times. CDR3 sequence (DNA): TGCGCCAGCAGCGCCGACAGTAACACTGAAGCTTTCTTT. It codes for CASSADSNTEAFF. The rearrangement joins TRBV5-1 to TRBJ1-1; D might be TRBD1 (5 bases). Trimming cost V 4 bases and J 2 bases, with 9 bases left between them. The CDR3 is made up of 13 amino acids. Per germline, CDR1 SGHRS and CDR2 YFSETQ.

The rearrangement uses TRBV30 and TRBJ2-3, with D possibly being TRBD1 or TRBD2 (5 bases each). The CDR3 loop spans 15 amino acids. V lost 5 bases, J lost 2 bases, and 17 bases lay in between. Germline CDR1 is GTSNPN and CDR2 is SVGIG (reference sequence). CDR3 protein: CAWGTGRSLTDTQYF. The CDR3 bases are TGTGCCTGGGGAACGGGACGGAGTCTCACAGATACGCAGTATTTT.

The chain has TRBV28 and TRBJ1-5; D is uncertain. Germline V CDR1 and CDR2: MDHEN, SYDVKM. The CDR3 extends over 14 amino acids. Trimming took off 2 bases at V and 7 bases at J, with 12 bases between the two ends. In DNA form, the CDR3 reads TGTGCCAGCAGTTTACTGCAATCTACGCAGCCCCAGCATTTT. It encodes CASSLLQSTQPQHF.